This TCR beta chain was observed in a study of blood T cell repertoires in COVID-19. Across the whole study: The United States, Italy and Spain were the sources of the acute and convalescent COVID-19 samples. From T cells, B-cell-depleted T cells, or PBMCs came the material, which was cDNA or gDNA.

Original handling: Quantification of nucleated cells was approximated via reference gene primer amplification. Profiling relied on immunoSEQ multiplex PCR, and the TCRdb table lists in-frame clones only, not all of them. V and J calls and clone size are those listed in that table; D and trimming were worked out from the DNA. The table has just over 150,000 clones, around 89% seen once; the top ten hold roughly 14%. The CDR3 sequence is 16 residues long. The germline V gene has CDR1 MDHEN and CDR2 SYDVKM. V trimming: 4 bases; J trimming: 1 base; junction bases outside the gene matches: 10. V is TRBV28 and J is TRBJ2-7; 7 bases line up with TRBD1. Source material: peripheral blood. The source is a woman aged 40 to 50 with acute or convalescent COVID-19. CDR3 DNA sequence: TGTGCCAGCAGTTCCTCCTTCGGACAGGCATCCTACGAGCAGTACTTC. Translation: CASSSSFGQASYEQYF.